This T cell receptor (beta chain) was identified in a study of T cell responses to AZD1222 COVID-19 vaccine. Here immunoSEQ multiplex PCR was the method, and the copy in TCRdb shows in-frame clones only, minus some. The sample has 90,000 to 120,000 clones; 92% are singletons. V was pared by 6 bases and J by 2 bases, with 7 bases between. CDR1 is SQVTM, CDR2 ANQGSEA, per germline. The CDR3 sequence is 11 residues long. The receptor comes from an adult who received the AZD1222 COVID-19 vaccine. The source was peripheral blood, collected 28 days after the second AZD1222 dose. V gene TRBV29-1 combines with J gene TRBJ1-2, with no clear D. The CDR3 bases are TGCAGCGTAGGTCAGAACTATGGCTACACCTTC. Its protein is CSVGQNYGYTF.